A few counts support the clone carrying this TCR beta chain. Germline lookup yields CDR1 MNHNS and CDR2 SASEGT. The CDR3 covers 10 residues. The ends were cut back, 11 bases at V and 3 bases at J, with 7 bases in the middle. These data belong to a study of patients and donors after allogeneic stem cell transplantation. Each CDR3 protein gets one entry after TCRdb re-called the RT-PCR reads with MiXCR. This table holds 800,000 to 1,000,000 distinct CDR3 sequences, more than 15% found once. Sequencing used blood, either unsorted or a sorted T cell fraction (not recorded which). The TCR was taken from a human donor who was either an allogeneic HSCT recipient or a stem cell or donor lymphocyte infusion donor (not recorded which). It is not recorded whose cells these are; they may come from a transplant donor. This sequence joins TRBV6-1 and TRBJ1-2, with D possibly matching TRBD1 (5 bases). CDR3 sequence reads: CAAGDYGYTF. CDR3 DNA: TGTGCCGCGGGGGACTATGGCTACACCTTC.